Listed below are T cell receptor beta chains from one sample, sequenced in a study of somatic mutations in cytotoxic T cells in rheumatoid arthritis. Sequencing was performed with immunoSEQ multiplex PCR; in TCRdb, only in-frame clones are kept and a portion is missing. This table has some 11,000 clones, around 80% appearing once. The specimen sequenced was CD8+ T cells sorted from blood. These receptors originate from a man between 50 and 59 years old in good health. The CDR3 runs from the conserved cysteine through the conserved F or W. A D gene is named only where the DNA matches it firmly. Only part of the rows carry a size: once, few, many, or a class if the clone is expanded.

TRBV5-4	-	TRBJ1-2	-	TGTGCCAGCAGCTTTGGTCCCTCAGGCCGGGGCTACACCTTC	CASSFGPSGRGYTF
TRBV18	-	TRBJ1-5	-	TGTGCCAGCTCACCAGAGGGGGATCAGCCCCAGCATTTT	CASSPEGDQPQHF
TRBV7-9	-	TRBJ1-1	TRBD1	TGTGCCAGCAGCGACCGGGACAGGGGCACTGAAGCTTTCTTT	CASSDRDRGTEAFF
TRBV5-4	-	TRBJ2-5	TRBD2	TGTGCCAGCAGAGACGGGCGGGGGGGACAATTTGGGACCCAGTACTTC	CASRDGRGGQFGTQYF
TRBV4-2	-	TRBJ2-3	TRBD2	TGTGCCAGCAGCCAAGAACCGGGGGGGCCCACAGATACGCAGTATTTT	CASSQEPGGPTDTQYF
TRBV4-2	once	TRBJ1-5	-	TGTGCCAGCAGCCAAGATCGGGCGGGCAATCAGCCCCAGCATTTT	CASSQDRAGNQPQHF
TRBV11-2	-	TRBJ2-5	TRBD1	TGTGCCAGCACGGGACAGGGTGGGGAGACCCAGTACTTC	CASTGQGGETQYF
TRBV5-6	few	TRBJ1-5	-	TGTGCCAGCAGCCTGGGACCGGATCAGCCCCAGCATTTT	CASSLGPDQPQHF
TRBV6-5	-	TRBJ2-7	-	TGTGCCAGCAGTTACGAGCGGACCTACGAGCAGTACTTC	CASSYERTYEQYF
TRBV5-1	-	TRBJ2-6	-	TGCGCCAGCAACAATCCGGGACTCTCCCTCTCTGGGGCCAACGTCCTGACTTTC	CASNNPGLSLSGANVLTF
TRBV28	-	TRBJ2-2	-	TGTGCCAGCAGTTTAGGTCAGGGCACCGGGGAGCTGTTTTTT	CASSLGQGTGELFF
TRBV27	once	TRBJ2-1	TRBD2	TGTGCCAGCAGTTTAGGGGCGGGAGCCCGAAATGAGCAGTTCTTC	CASSLGAGARNEQFF
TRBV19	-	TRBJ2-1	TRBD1	TGTGCCAGTAGTATAACAGGGGGCTCCTACAATGAGCAGTTCTTC	CASSITGGSYNEQFF
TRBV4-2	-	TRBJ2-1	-	TGTGCCAGCAAATTAGGCGGGTACCTCAATGAGCAGTTCTTC	CASKLGGYLNEQFF